A selection of T cell receptor beta chains follows, all from one sample in a study of T-cell memory formation after mild COVID-19. Via MiXCR, TCRdb re-called the 5' RACE reads, giving one row per CDR3 protein. The table has approximately 290,000 distinct CDR3 sequences, about 16% seen once; the top ten hold around a fifth. The specimen was PBMCs or a T cell subset sorted from them (not recorded which). The receptor set was obtained from a man aged 18 to 30 who had mild COVID-19 (a few samples of this study predate the infection). Cell type and time point are not known. The CDR3 runs from the conserved cysteine through the conserved F or W.

TRBV27	TRBJ1-1	CASRLYRQGDTEAFF
TRBV11-2	TRBJ1-4	CASSGGGPTNEKLFF
TRBV29-1	TRBJ2-3	CSVEVTGESTDTQYF
TRBV5-1	TRBJ1-4	CASSLVHGTDEKLFF
TRBV19	TRBJ2-2	CASSPTSGVTGELFF
TRBV18	TRBJ2-3	CASSPEQGVADTQYF
TRBV18	TRBJ1-6	CASSPNVRGGSYNSPLHF
TRBV18	TRBJ2-2	CASSPLRGNTGELFF
TRBV6-6	TRBJ1-2	CASSYSVRGAYGYTF
TRBV5-4	TRBJ1-1	CASSGDLNTEAFF
TRBV30	TRBJ2-1	CAWSVQGSEQFF
TRBV4-3	TRBJ2-3	CASSPGTVGNSDTQYF
TRBV7-6	TRBJ2-5	CASSSSWNTPETQYF